Listed below are T cell receptor beta chains from one sample, sequenced in a study of Graves' ophthalmopathy and Graves' hyperthyroidism. TCRdb itself ran the multiplex PCR reads through MiXCR, one entry per CDR3 protein. The data hold 200,000 to 300,000 distinct CDR3 sequences, with around 50% observed a single time. The material sequenced was peripheral blood. These receptors all come from an adult man with Graves' ophthalmopathy. Each CDR3 is given with its conserved first and last residue.

J	V	CDR3
TRBJ2-7	TRBV20-1	CSARGPGPYEQYF
TRBJ2-7	TRBV5-1	CASSITRGQSYEQYF
TRBJ2-2	TRBV2	CASSEAGYTGELFF
TRBJ1-5	TRBV7-3	CASSLMVNQPQHF
TRBJ1-2	TRBV7-9	CASSHDRGPSYGYTF
TRBJ2-1	TRBV7-3	CASSLGGVAYNEQFF
TRBJ2-7	TRBV29-1	CSVRLAVDSYEQYF
TRBJ1-2	TRBV10-3	CAISESPVDGYTF
TRBJ1-1	TRBV7-3	CASSINRVGNTEAFF
TRBJ1-2	TRBV7-9	CAWSGGNYGYTF
TRBJ2-3	TRBV15	CATSRDLAADTQYF
TRBJ1-2	TRBV14	CARPTGGLGYTF
TRBJ2-7	TRBV9	CASGGTGTYEQYF
TRBJ2-7	TRBV2	CASSQDGGVDEQYF
TRBJ2-5	TRBV7-3	CASSLERGRVETQYF
-	TRBV2	CASSGVDSSYEQYF
TRBJ2-2	TRBV2	CASSEYRRDGELFF
TRBJ1-4	TRBV5-4	CASRADLNEKLFF
TRBJ2-6	TRBV12-3/TRBV12-4	CASSPDRGGGANVLTF
TRBJ1-4	TRBV19	CASSMGPEDEKLFF
TRBJ1-4	TRBV29-1	CSGRYRGSNEKLFF
TRBJ2-2	TRBV7-6	CASSLTTGVVTGELFF
TRBJ2-5	TRBV7-6	CASSLRDLLQETQYF
TRBJ1-1	TRBV2	CASRAGTGNTEAFF
TRBJ1-5	TRBV2	CASIGLNQPQHF
TRBJ2-5	TRBV7-9	CASSLSSGGVQETQYF
TRBJ2-5	TRBV29-1	CSAEGGRGETQYF
TRBJ1-2	TRBV4-1	CASSQEEGGGNYGYTF
TRBJ1-2	TRBV7-2	CASTSTTGGNYGYTF
TRBJ1-5	TRBV29-1	CSVPGQFNQPQHF
TRBJ1-3	TRBV7-9	CASTTDIVLQNTIYF
TRBJ1-2	TRBV12-3/TRBV12-4	CAIGQGAEGYTF
TRBJ2-7	TRBV20-1	CSLPGQGTDEQYF
TRBJ1-4	TRBV2	CASNTNRGANEKLFF
TRBJ2-2	TRBV7-9	CASSIRQGNTGELFF
TRBJ1-5	TRBV2	CASGKGQGGASNQPQHF
TRBJ2-7	TRBV19	CASSFLRYEQYF
TRBJ2-5	TRBV7-9	CASSFGAVETQYF
TRBJ2-5	TRBV11-2	CASSLAGLSETQYF
TRBJ2-2	TRBV7-2	CASSPVGGRTGELFF
TRBJ1-1	TRBV2	CASPQIGDLNTEAFF
TRBJ1-5	TRBV7-9	CASSRESGNQPQHF
TRBJ1-4	TRBV29-1	CSVEEGGNEELFF
-	TRBV10-3	CAISNPSGGDEQYF
TRBJ2-7	TRBV19	CASSPVGSRAYEQYF
TRBJ2-7	TRBV7-6	CASSSDRVPYEQYF
TRBJ2-7	TRBV28	CASSLYNREGEQYF
TRBJ2-7	TRBV7-8	CASSLRAGGSFSYEQYF
TRBJ1-5	TRBV7-2	CASSLVAAGSNQPQHF
TRBJ2-7	TRBV3-1	CASSQSDEQYF
TRBJ2-7	TRBV7-9	CASDSAEFSYEQYF
TRBJ2-7	TRBV5-1	CASSSPREGASSYEQYF
TRBJ1-6	TRBV9	CASSPFGQASSYNSPLHF
TRBJ1-5	TRBV2	CASSLDRGPSNQPQHF